The 13 T cell receptor beta chains below all came from one sample that was sequenced in a study of early stage breast cancer tumors (dated by TCRdb to about 2017). Library prep was done by the immunoSEQ multiplex PCR assay. TCRdb took this table from immuneACCESS and kept in-frame rearrangements with V and J called. Such tables lack part of the clones; where checked against another copy, unresolved V genes explain under half of the gap, and the rest is unexplained. Within this sample are fewer than 80,000 clones, with 80% of them counted one time only. The ten largest make up around 5% of the sample. Sequencing input: blood. The receptors were sampled from a person in their 40s with breast cancer.

This chain's CDR3 is CASRGGATNEKLFF. As DNA, the CDR3 is TGCGCCAGCAGGGGGGGTGCAACTAATGAAAAACTGTTTTTT. The V and J genes are TRBV5-1 and TRBJ1-4; TRBD1 might be the D (5 bases). CDR1 and CDR2 from the germline V gene are SGHRS and YFSETQ. There are 14 residues in the CDR3. The germline V and J ends were trimmed by 5 bases and 0 bases, with 8 bases remaining between them.

The chain is built from TRBV14 and TRBJ2-3; 10 bases fit TRBD1. The CDR3 totals 14 residues. With 6 bases clipped from V and 5 bases from J, the junction kept 5 bases outside the gene matches. The germline CDR1 and CDR2 sequences are SGHDN and FVKESK. The CDR3 bases are TGTGCCAGCAGAAGACGGGACAGGGGAGATACGCAGTATTTT. It yields the protein CASRRRDRGDTQYF.

This clone has a handful of counts. The V call is TRBV7-9, the J call TRBJ2-1; a weak D match, TRBD2 (5 bases). Trimming cost V 2 bases and J 7 bases, with 18 bases left between them. CDR1 is SEHNR and CDR2 is FQNEAQ in the germline V gene (reference sequence). This CDR3 contains 16 residues. In nucleotides, the CDR3 is TGTGCCAGCAGCTTAACGGGGAATGGACGGGGAAATGAGCAGTTCTTC. This codes for CASSLTGNGRGNEQFF.

The rearrangement joins TRBV6-5 to TRBJ2-4, with TRBD1 as a possible D gene (6 bases). The germline gives CDR1 MNHEY, CDR2 SVGAGI. This CDR3 is built from 14 residues. The ends were cut back, 6 bases at V and 4 bases at J, with 13 bases in the middle. The CDR3 DNA sequence: TGTGCCAGCAGCGCAGACAGGATGAAAAACATTCAGTACTTC. This sequence encodes CASSADRMKNIQYF.

CDR3 protein: CAWRKWTGKVISYTF. As DNA, the CDR3 is TGTGCCTGGAGGAAATGGACAGGGAAAGTGATAAGCTACACCTTC. The chain has TRBV30 and TRBJ1-2; 8 bases match TRBD1. The CDR3 has 15 amino acids. J gave up 9 bases and V 3 bases, and 15 bases lay outside the gene matches. Germline V lookup: CDR1 GTSNPN, CDR2 SVGIG (reference sequence).

A few counts support this clone. The gene calls are TRBV27 and TRBJ2-7; 8 bases are a match to TRBD1. The CDR3 is 13 amino acids. The germline gives CDR1 MNHEY, CDR2 SMNVEV (reference sequence). V lost 5 bases and J lost 2; bases outside the gene matches: 2. This CDR3 reads CASSLDRAYEQYF. In DNA form, the CDR3 reads TGTGCCAGCAGTCTGGACAGGGCCTACGAGCAGTACTTC.

The J gene is TRBJ1-3, the V gene TRBV9, with D hard to call. CDR1 SGDLS and CDR2 YYNGEE come from the germline V gene. V lost 0 bases, J lost 0 bases, and 7 bases lay in between. The CDR3 spans 15 residues. CDR3 sequence (DNA): TGTGCCAGCAGCGTAGAGGCTTTCTCTGGAAACACCATATATTTT. It specifies CASSVEAFSGNTIYF.

This clone was counted a few times. This sequence joins TRBV6-6 and TRBJ1-5, with D uncertain. The CDR3 runs 14 residues. Trimming removed 4 bases at V and 7 bases at J, with 14 bases between. Germline CDR1 MNHNY, CDR2 SVGAGI (reference sequence). The CDR3 DNA follows: TGTGCCAGCAGTTCCCGACTGCCAGAACAGCCCCAGCATTTT. This encodes CASSSRLPEQPQHF.

V gene TRBV11-2 combines with J gene TRBJ2-1; 10 bases map to TRBD2. The J segment lost 15 bases and the V segment lost 5 bases, leaving 10 bases of the junction unmatched. Per the germline V gene, CDR1 is SGHAT and CDR2 is FQNNGV. The CDR3 extends over 13 amino acids. DNA of the CDR3: TGTGCCAGCAGCATTGGACTAGCGGAGATGCCGTTCTTC. Translated, it gives CASSIGLAEMPFF.

The rearrangement uses TRBV6-6 and TRBJ2-1; D remains ambiguous. Between the trimmed V and J ends, which lost 5 bases and 4 bases, there was a span of 9 bases. The CDR3 extends over 13 amino acids. CDR1 and CDR2 from the germline V gene are MNHNY and SVGAGI (reference sequence). CDR3 nucleotide sequence: TGTGCCAGCAGTAAAATGGGGTACAATGAGCAGTTCTTC. Translation gives CASSKMGYNEQFF.

The chain combines TRBV2 with TRBJ2-1, with TRBD2 matching over 8 bases. CDR1 is SNHLY and CDR2 is FYNNEI in the germline V gene. V shed 5 bases, J shed 10 bases, and the junction held 10 bases outside the gene matches. The CDR3 extends over 14 amino acids. CDR3 DNA: TGTGCCAGCAGTTACTATGGACTAGCTGGGGAGCAGTTCTTC. It is translated as CASSYYGLAGEQFF.

The rearrangement joins TRBV6-5 to TRBJ1-2; 7 bases fit TRBD1. J was trimmed by 5 bases and V by 7 bases; bases with no gene match: 4. Germline lookup yields CDR1 MNHEY and CDR2 SVGAGI. CDR3 length: 12 amino acids. This CDR3 reads CASKRTGYGYTF. The CDR3, as DNA: TGTGCCAGCAAAAGGACAGGATATGGCTACACCTTC.

The rearrangement joins TRBV10-3 to TRBJ1-1; TRBD1 might be the D (5 bases). The CDR3 covers 13 residues. CDR1 is ENHRY, CDR2 SYGVKD, per germline. Trimming stripped 6 bases from V and 1 base from J, with 9 bases between. The CDR3 bases are TGTGCCATCAGGAGTCAGGGGAACACTGAAGCTTTCTTT. This codes for CAIRSQGNTEAFF.